This T cell receptor beta chain was sequenced for a study of identical twins. Study-level results: Cord blood's abundant beta clonotypes had fewer insertions, unlike memory repertoires.

Notes on this clonotype: The antigen is not known.

Through template switching, a universal primer site was introduced, and the cDNA contained unique molecular identifiers. TCRdb reprocessed the 5' RACE reads with MiXCR, giving one entry per CDR3 protein. There are 250,000 or so distinct CDR3 sequences in the sample; around 7% occur only once, and approximately 3.7% lies in the top ten. Looked up from germline, CDR1 is SGHRS and CDR2 is YFSETQ. The CDR3 length is 14 residues. V dropped 3 bases and J dropped 5 bases, with 12 bases sitting between them. This same sample was also part of a study on yellow fever vaccine responses in identical twins.

The chain is built from TRBV5-1 and TRBJ2-1; D is uncertain. The sample was memory (CD45RO+) T cells sorted from blood. This clonotype originated in a woman aged 18-29 years in good health. DNA for the CDR3: TGCGCCAGCAGCTCGGAACCCCCCGACAATGAGCAGTTCTTC. Its protein product is CASSSEPPDNEQFF.